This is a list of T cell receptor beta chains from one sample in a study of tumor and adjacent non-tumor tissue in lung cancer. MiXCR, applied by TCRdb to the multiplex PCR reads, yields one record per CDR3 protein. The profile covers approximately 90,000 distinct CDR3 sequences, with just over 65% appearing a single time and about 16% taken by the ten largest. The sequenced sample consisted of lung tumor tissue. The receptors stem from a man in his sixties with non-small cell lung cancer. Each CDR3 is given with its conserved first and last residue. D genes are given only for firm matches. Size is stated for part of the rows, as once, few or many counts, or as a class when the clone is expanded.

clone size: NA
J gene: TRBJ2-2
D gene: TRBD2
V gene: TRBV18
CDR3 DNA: TGTGCCAGCTCACCACCGAGCGGGGGATTCACCGGGGAGCTGTTTTTT
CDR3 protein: CASSPPSGGFTGELFF

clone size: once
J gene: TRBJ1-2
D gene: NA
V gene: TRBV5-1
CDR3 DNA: TGCGCCAGCAGCTTCGATGGCTATGGCTACACCTTC
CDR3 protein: CASSFDGYGYTF

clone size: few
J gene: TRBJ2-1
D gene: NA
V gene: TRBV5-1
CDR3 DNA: TGCGCCAGCAGCTTAGGCGGGAAGAATGAGCAGTTCTTC
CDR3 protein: CASSLGGKNEQFF

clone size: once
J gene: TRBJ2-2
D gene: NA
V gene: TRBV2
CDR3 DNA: TGTGCCACACCACGACGGGACTCAGGCACCGGGGAGCTGTTTTTT
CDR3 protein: CATPRRDSGTGELFF

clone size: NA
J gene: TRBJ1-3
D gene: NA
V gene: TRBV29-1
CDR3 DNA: TGCAGCGTCCGAGCGGGACGGCAATCTGGAAACACCATATATTTT
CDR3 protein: CSVRAGRQSGNTIYF

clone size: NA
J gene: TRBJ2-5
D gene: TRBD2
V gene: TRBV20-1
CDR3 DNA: TGCAGTGCTAGTGGGCTAGCGGCCTCAGGTGGAGAGACCCAGTACTTC
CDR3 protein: CSASGLAASGGETQYF

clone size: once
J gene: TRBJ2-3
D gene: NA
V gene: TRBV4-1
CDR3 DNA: TGCGCCAGCAGCCAGGATCCGGGACATAGCACATATACGCAGTATTTT
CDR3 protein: CASSQDPGHSTYTQYF

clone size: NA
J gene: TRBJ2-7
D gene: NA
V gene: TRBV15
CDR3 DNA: TGTGCCACCGGCTCCCGACAGTCCTACGAGCAGTACTTC
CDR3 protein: CATGSRQSYEQYF

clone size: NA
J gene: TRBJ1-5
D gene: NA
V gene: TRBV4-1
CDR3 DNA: TGCGCCAGCAGCCATGGAGCCAGCTTTAATAGCAATCAGCCCCAGCATTTT
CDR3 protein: CASSHGASFNSNQPQHF

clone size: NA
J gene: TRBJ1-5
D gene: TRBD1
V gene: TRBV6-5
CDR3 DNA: TGTGTCAACAGGAGGGACAGGTGGGGTAATCAGCCCCAGCATTTT
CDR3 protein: CVNRRDRWGNQPQHF

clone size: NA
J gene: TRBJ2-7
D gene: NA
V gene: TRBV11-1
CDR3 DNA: TGTGCCAGCAGCATAAGGGACTGGGGGCCCTACGAGCAGAACTTC
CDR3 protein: CASSIRDWGPYEQNF

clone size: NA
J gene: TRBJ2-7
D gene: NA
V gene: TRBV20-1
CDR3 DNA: TGCAGTGCTCGGGAGACCCGGTACTTC
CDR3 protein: CSARETRYF

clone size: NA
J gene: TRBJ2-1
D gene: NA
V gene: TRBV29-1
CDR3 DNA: TGCAGCGTTGATAAAGGGAGCTCCTACAATGGGCAGCTCTTC
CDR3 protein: CSVDKGSSYNGQLF

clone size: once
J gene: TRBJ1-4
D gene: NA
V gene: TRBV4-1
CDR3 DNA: TGCACCAGCAGCCGGACAAGGCCGCATGAAAAACTGTTTTTT
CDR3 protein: CTSSRTRPHEKLFF

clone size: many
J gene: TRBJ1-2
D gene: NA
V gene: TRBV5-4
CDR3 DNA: TGTGCCAGCAGCTTGGAGGGGCGCGCTAACTATGGCTACACCTTC
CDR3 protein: CASSLEGRANYGYTF

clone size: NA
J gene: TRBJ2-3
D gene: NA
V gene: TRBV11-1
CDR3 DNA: TGTGCCAGCAGCTTAATGTCGGGGCCTACAGATACGCAGTATTTT
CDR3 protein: CASSLMSGPTDTQYF

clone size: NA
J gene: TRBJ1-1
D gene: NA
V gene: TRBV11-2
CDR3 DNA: TGTGCAAGCAGCCCTTGGGACATCAGGAACACTGAAGCTTTCTTT
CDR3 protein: CASSPWDIRNTEAFF

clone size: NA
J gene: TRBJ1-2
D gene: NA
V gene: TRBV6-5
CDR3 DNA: TGTGCCAGCAGTTACGACAGGATAAACTATGGCTACACCTTC
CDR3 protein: CASSYDRINYGYTF

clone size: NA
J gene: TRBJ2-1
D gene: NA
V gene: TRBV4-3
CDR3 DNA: TGCGCCAGCAGCCAAGAGGGACACATGGGTAATGAGCAGTTCTTC
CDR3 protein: CASSQEGHMGNEQFF

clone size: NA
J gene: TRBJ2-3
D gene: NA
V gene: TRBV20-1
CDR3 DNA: TGCAGTGCTAGCTTGGGGCTTACCACAGATACGCAGTATTTT
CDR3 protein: CSASLGLTTDTQYF

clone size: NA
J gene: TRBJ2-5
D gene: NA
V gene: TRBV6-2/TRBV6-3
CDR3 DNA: TGTGCCAGCAGTTACGGATCTCTGGGAGCAGGGGAAGAGACCCAGTACTTC
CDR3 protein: CASSYGSLGAGEETQYF

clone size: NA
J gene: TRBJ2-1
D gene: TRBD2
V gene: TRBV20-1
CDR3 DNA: TGCACTATTTGGACTAGCGGGGGGGCCTCGCAGTTCTTC
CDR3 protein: CTIWTSGGASQFF

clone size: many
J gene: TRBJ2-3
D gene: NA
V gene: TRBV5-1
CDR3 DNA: TGCGCCAGCAGTTTGACAGTAGTCTACACAGATACGCAGTATTTT
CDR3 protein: CASSLTVVYTDTQYF

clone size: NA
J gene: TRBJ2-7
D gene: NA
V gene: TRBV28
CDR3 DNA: TGTGCCAGCAGGTGGGAGAGGGCTCGCTACGAGCAGTACTTC
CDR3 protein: CASRWERARYEQYF

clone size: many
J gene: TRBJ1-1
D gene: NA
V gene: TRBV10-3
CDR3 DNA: TGTGCCATCAGTGATCGCGTCAGACGGGCAGGGATGAACACTGAAGCTTTCTTT
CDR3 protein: CAISDRVRRAGMNTEAFF

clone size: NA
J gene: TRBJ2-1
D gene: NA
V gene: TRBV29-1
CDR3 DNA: TGCAGCGTTGTTGGGCAGGAGGAATATCGGGCATACAATGAGCAGTTCTTC
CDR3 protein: CSVVGQEEYRAYNEQFF

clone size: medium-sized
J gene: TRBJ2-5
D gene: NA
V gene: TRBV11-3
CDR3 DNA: TGTGCCAGCAGCCAGGGCGCAACACAAGAGACCCAGTACTTC
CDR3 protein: CASSQGATQETQYF

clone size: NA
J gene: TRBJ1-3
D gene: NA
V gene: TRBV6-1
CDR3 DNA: TGTGCCAACAGGGTCAATCCCTCTGGAAACATCATATATTTT
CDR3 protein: CANRVNPSGNIIYF

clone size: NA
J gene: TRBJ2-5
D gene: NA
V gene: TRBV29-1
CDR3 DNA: TGCAGCGTTGATGCATGGTCCGAGACCCAGTACTTC
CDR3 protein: CSVDAWSETQYF

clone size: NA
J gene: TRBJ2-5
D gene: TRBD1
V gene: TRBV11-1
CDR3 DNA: TGTGCCAGCAGCTTCGCGACAGGGTCGGTGGAGACCCAGTACTTC
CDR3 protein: CASSFATGSVETQYF

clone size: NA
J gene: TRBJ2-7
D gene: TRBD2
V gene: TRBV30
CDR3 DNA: TGTGCCTTGACTAGCGGGTACGAGCAGTACTTC
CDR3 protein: CALTSGYEQYF